Below, 16 T cell receptor beta chains from the same sample are listed, as sequenced in a study of blood T cell repertoires in COVID-19. Profiled with immunoSEQ multiplex PCR; TCRdb holds only in-frame clones, not every one. The data show roughly 260,000 clones, approximately 86% seen once. Sequencing used peripheral blood. These receptors were collected from a woman younger than 30 with acute or convalescent COVID-19.

The V gene is TRBV28, the J gene TRBJ1-2; 7 bases are a match to TRBD1. This CDR3 comprises 15 residues. With V trimmed by 5 bases and J by 4 bases, 10 bases remained unmatched. Germline CDR1 reads MDHEN; CDR2 reads SYDVKM. The DNA of the CDR3 is TGTGCCAGCAGTGATCCGGGACAGAGCTTCTATGGCTACACCTTC. Protein product: CASSDPGQSFYGYTF.

The chain joins TRBV30 to TRBJ2-3; TRBD2 matches 8 bases. Looked up from germline, CDR1 is GTSNPN and CDR2 is SVGIG (reference sequence). The ends lost 0 bases at V and 2 bases at J; junction bases unmatched: 4. CDR3 size: 15 residues. As DNA, the CDR3 is TGTGCCTGGAGTGTAGCGGGAGCTGACACAGATACGCAGTATTTT. It encodes CAWSVAGADTDTQYF.

The chain employs TRBV7-9 and TRBJ2-7, with a weak D call TRBD2 (5 bases). Trimming took off 4 bases at V and 3 bases at J, with 19 bases between the two ends. Germline-derived CDR1 and CDR2 are SEHNR and FQNEAQ (reference sequence). The CDR3 is 16 residues long. In DNA form, the CDR3 reads TGTGCCAGCAGCTCGGCCGGGGTGCCTCGTAGCTACGAGCAGTACTTC. Its protein product is CASSSAGVPRSYEQYF.

The chain has TRBV18 and TRBJ2-5; 8 bases line up with TRBD2. Germline values: CDR1 KGHSH, CDR2 LQKENI. The CDR3 spans 15 residues. V shed 6 bases and J 2 bases; nucleotides not matched to a gene: 8. DNA of the CDR3: TGTGCCAGCTCCCACGGACTAGCCTTACAAGAGACCCAGTACTTC. It yields the protein CASSHGLALQETQYF.

CDR3 in DNA: TGTGCCAGCAGCCAAGTCCCCGGGTTGACTAATGAAAAACTGTTTTTT. This sequence encodes CASSQVPGLTNEKLFF. The rearrangement links TRBV3-1 (or the pseudogene TRBV3-2) to TRBJ1-4; D unresolved. The CDR3 contains 16 residues. V shed 1 base and J shed 2 bases, with 11 bases lying between them. Looked up from germline, CDR1 is LGHDT and CDR2 is YNNKEL (reference sequence).

The chain links TRBV11-2 to TRBJ2-1, with TRBD2 matching over 11 bases. Germline assignment: CDR1 SGHAT and CDR2 FQNNGV. V was pared by 3 bases and J by 4 bases, with 11 bases of the junction left unmatched. The CDR3 consists of 18 residues. The CDR3 nucleotides are TGTGCCAGCAGCTTGGGGCTAGCGGGAGGCCTATTATACAATGAGCAGTTCTTC. This codes for CASSLGLAGGLLYNEQFF.

V gene TRBV30 combines with J gene TRBJ1-1; no reliable D call. From germline, CDR1 is GTSNPN and CDR2 SVGIG (reference sequence). The CDR3 covers 16 residues. The germline V and J ends were trimmed by 1 base and 3 bases, with 18 bases remaining between them. CDR3 residues: CAWSARLEFMDTEAFF. The CDR3 bases are TGTGCCTGGAGTGCCCGACTGGAATTTATGGACACTGAAGCTTTCTTT.

The rearrangement uses TRBV9 and TRBJ2-1, with D possibly TRBD1 on 6 matching bases. This CDR3 comprises 13 residues. Trimming left V 5 bases short and J 10 bases short, with 16 bases between. Looked up from germline, CDR1 is SGDLS and CDR2 is YYNGEE. The chain's CDR3 is CASRTGPNGEQFF. The DNA for the CDR3 is TGTGCCAGCAGGACAGGACCCAATGGCGAGCAGTTCTTC.

The genes are TRBV11-2 and TRBJ1-2; D is perhaps TRBD1 (6 bases). Germline lookup yields CDR1 SGHAT and CDR2 FQNNGV. Deletions cut 6 bases from V and 4 bases from J, with 15 bases between. This CDR3 comprises 14 residues. The CDR3 reads CASSPIRDTYGYTF. The CDR3 DNA reads as TGTGCCAGCAGTCCCATACGGGACACCTATGGCTACACCTTC.

This sequence joins TRBV12-5 and TRBJ1-4, with D unresolved. Germline V gene data show CDR1 as LGHNT and CDR2 as FRNRAP. CDR3 size: 14 residues. V was pared by 3 bases and J by 6 bases, with 11 bases between. CDR3: CASGFSTLDEKLFF. CDR3 nucleotides: TGTGCTAGTGGTTTCAGTACCCTGGATGAAAAACTGTTTTTT.

V usage is TRBV7-2 and J usage is TRBJ2-1, with D possibly TRBD2 on 5 matching bases. V shed 0 bases and J shed 8 bases, with 14 bases lying between them. This CDR3 has 15 amino acids. In germline, CDR1 is SGHTA, CDR2 FQGNSA. The CDR3 DNA reads TGTGCCAGCAGCTTAGCTGTTACTAGTCGCGATGAGCAGTTCTTC. This encodes CASSLAVTSRDEQFF.

This rearrangement joins TRBV23-1 to TRBJ2-6; 9 nucleotides agree with TRBD1. TRBV23-1 is sorted into the ORF group, with uncertain function. V gave up 8 bases and J gave up 3 bases; unmatched junction bases: 20. The CDR3 length is 20 residues. The chain's CDR3 is CASRQYSPGQGYFGANVLTF. In DNA, the CDR3 is TGCGCCAGCCGCCAGTATTCCCCGGGACAGGGTTATTTTGGGGCCAACGTCCTGACTTTC.

This sequence joins TRBV30 and TRBJ2-7; 14 bases agree with TRBD2. Germline CDR1 is GTSNPN and CDR2 is SVGIG (reference sequence). The CDR3 is 15 amino acids. J lost 7 bases, V lost 4 bases, and 9 bases had no gene match. In DNA, the CDR3 is TGTGCCTGGACCGGGACTAGCGGGAGAATCCAAGAGCAGTACTTC. Protein: CAWTGTSGRIQEQYF.

The chain uses TRBV5-1 and TRBJ2-1; TRBD2 is a possible D gene (6 bases). Trimming cost V 6 bases and J 2 bases, with 15 bases left between them. In germline, CDR1 is SGHRS, CDR2 YFSETQ. The length of the CDR3 is 15 residues. This chain's CDR3 is CASIRGLETYNEQFF. As DNA, the CDR3 is TGCGCCAGCATTCGGGGACTGGAGACCTACAATGAGCAGTTCTTC.

This clone appeared many times. The chain carries TRBV5-8 and TRBJ2-1; 10 bases map to TRBD2. The germline V gene encodes CDR1 SGHTS and CDR2 YDEGEE. After removal of 0 bases from V and 4 bases from J, the junction contained 10 bases not matched to a gene. The length of the CDR3 is 18 residues. The CDR3 sequence is CASSLAAPGTSEYNEQFF. DNA for the CDR3: TGTGCCAGCAGCTTGGCGGCCCCCGGGACTAGCGAATACAATGAGCAGTTCTTC.

The rearrangement uses TRBV10-2 and TRBJ2-3; 10 bases are a match to TRBD2. The V and J ends lost 2 bases and 6 bases, in that order; junction bases with no gene match: 5. The CDR3 runs to 15 residues. Germline V lookup: CDR1 WSHSY, CDR2 SAAADI. Written as DNA, the CDR3 is TGCGCCAGCAGTGAGGAGCGGGGGGGTGAGGATACGCAGTATTTT. This codes for CASSEERGGEDTQYF.